This T cell receptor (beta chain) appears in the sequencing data of a study of tumor-infiltrating lymphocytes in primary liver carcinoma. TCR beta cDNA came from around 500 ng total RNA, primed with a constant-region primer. Generation of the TCR beta libraries relied on three nested multiplex PCR rounds using slightly modified ARM-PCR. It was with TRBV1-TRBV30 forward primers and a C-beta reverse primer that the first two PCR rounds were run, at approximately 10 cycles each. TCRdb re-derived calls from the multiplex PCR reads in MiXCR, one entry per CDR3 protein. The sample carries 150,000 to 200,000 distinct CDR3 sequences, around four fifths recorded once. This CDR3 comprises 15 residues. Germline V gene sequence: CDR1 GTSNPN, CDR2 SVGIG (reference sequence). Concerning this clonotype: A read error may produce the germline difference seen at one junction end.

Bulk tissue was left unsorted, and RNA and DNA were co-extracted from about 21-30 mg of it. The sequencing sample was made of tumor tissue from primary liver carcinoma. The TCR sequence derives from a man in his forties with primary liver carcinoma and hepatitis B virus infection. This chain links TRBV30 with TRBJ2-4; a weak D match, TRBD2 (6 bases). This CDR3 is CVWSNRGITKNIQYF. In DNA, the CDR3 is TGTGTCTGGAGTAACCGGGGGATAACCAAAAACATTCAGTACTTC.